Sequencing of this T cell receptor beta chain was carried out in a study of T cells of healthy individuals. MiXCR, run by TCRdb on the 5' RACE reads, gives a single entry per CDR3 protein. The sample shows 85,000 to 100,000 distinct CDR3 sequences, 15% to 20% of them seen only once. In its sample, this clonotype was seen many times. V gave up 4 bases and J gave up 0 bases, with 9 bases separating them. In germline, CDR1 is SGHAT, CDR2 FQNNGV. The CDR3 extends over 14 amino acids. This sequence joins TRBV11-2 and TRBJ1-1, with a tentative D call TRBD1 (6 bases). The source of this sequence is a human donor in good health. The CDR3 DNA reads TGTGCCAGCAGCTATCCAGGGGTGAACACTGAAGCTTTCTTT. This gives the protein CASSYPGVNTEAFF.